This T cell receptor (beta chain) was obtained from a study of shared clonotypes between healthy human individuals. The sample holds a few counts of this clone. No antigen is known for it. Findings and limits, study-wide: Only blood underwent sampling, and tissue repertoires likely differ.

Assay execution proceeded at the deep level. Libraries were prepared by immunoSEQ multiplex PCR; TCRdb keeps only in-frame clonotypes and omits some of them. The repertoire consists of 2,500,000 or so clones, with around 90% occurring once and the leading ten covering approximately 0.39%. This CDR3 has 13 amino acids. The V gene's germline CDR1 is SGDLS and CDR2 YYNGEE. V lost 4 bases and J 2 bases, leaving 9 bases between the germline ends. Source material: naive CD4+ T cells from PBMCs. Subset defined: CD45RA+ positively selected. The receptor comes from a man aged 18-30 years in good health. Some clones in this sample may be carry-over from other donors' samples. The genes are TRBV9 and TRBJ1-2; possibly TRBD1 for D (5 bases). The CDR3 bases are TGTGCCAGCAGCAACAGACAGAACTATGGCTACACCTTC. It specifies CASSNRQNYGYTF.